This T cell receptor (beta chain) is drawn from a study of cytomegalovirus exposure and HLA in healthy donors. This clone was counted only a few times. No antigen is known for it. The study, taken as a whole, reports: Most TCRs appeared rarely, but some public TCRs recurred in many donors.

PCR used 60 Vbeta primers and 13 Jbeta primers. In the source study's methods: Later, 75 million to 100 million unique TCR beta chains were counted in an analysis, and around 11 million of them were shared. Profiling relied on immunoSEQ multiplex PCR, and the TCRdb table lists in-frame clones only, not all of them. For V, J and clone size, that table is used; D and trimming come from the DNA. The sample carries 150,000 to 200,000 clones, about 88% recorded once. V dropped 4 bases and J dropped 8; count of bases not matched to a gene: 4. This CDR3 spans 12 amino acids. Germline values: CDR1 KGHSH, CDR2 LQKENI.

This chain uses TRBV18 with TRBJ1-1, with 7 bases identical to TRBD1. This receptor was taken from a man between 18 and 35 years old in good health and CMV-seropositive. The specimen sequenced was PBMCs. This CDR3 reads CASSLKTGEAFF. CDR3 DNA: TGTGCCAGCTCACTGAAGACAGGGGAAGCTTTCTTT.